This TCR beta chain was sequenced during a study of blood T cell repertoires in COVID-19. Study information: The United States, Italy and Spain supplied acute and convalescent COVID-19 samples.

Original processing methods: Quantification of nucleated cells was approximated via reference gene primer amplification. Profiled with immunoSEQ multiplex PCR; TCRdb holds only in-frame clones, not every one. Clone size and V and J calls were adopted from that table, with D and trimming inferred from the DNA. The table has around 99,000 clones, 79% seen once; the top ten hold roughly 20%. The sequence derives from a woman older than 75 with active or convalescent COVID-19. The sample consisted of peripheral blood.

This CDR3 reads CASSQGEATSGMVYIQYF. The CDR3 nucleotides read TGCGCCAGCAGCCAAGGGGAGGCGACTAGCGGGATGGTGTACATTCAGTACTTC. The J gene is TRBJ2-4, the V gene TRBV4-1; 11 bases align to TRBD2. The length of the CDR3 is 18 residues. Per germline, CDR1 MGHRA and CDR2 YSYEKL. V lost 1 base and J lost 8; bases outside the gene matches: 13.